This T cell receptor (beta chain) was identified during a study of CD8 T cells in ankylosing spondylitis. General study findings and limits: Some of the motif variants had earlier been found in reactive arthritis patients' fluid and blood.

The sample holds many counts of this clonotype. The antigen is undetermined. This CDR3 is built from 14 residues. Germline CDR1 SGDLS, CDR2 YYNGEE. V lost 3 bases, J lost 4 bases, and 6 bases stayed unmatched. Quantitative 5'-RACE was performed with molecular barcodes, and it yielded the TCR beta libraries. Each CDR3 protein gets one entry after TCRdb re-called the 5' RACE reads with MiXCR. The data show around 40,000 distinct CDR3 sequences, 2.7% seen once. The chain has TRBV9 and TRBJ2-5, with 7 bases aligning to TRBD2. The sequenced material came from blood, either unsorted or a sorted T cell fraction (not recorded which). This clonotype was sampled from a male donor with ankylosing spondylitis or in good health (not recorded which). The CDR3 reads CASSAGLLGETQYF. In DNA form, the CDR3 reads TGTGCCAGCAGCGCGGGACTACTGGGAGAGACCCAGTACTTC.